This TCR beta chain was obtained from a study of cytomegalovirus exposure and HLA in healthy donors. In regard to this clone: Its antigen is undetermined.

Profiling relied on immunoSEQ multiplex PCR, and the TCRdb table lists in-frame clones only, not all of them. Of 100,000 to 150,000 clones listed, 85% to 95% are singletons. Per the germline V gene, CDR1 is MDHEN and CDR2 is SYDVKM. V was clipped by 10 bases and J by 5 bases, with 10 bases between them. CDR3 size: 11 residues. Study outcomes and limitations: Testing in vitro showed a few CMV-associated chains specific for CMV antigens. For cytomegalovirus status, the classifier reportedly gave diagnoses with high specificity and sensitivity. A list of about 160 TCR beta chains associated with cytomegalovirus was given.

These donors were members of the roughly 110-subject validation cohort, a group separate from the approximately 640-subject first cohort. The chain uses TRBV28 and TRBJ2-3; D is possibly TRBD1 (5 bases). The sequenced material came from PBMCs. The TCR comes from a woman aged 18-30 years in good health and CMV-seronegative. This chain's CDR3 is CATEQVDTQYF. The CDR3 region has the DNA TGTGCCACCGAACAGGTAGATACGCAGTATTTT.